Sequencing of this TCR beta chain was carried out in a study of blood T cell repertoires in COVID-19. Germline assignment: CDR1 SGHTA and CDR2 FQGNSA. The length of the CDR3 is 16 residues. V was cut by 3 bases and J by 2 bases, with 13 bases left in between. Authors' analysis steps: Reference gene primer amplification in the assay estimated nucleated cell counts. Some clones are missing from TCRdb's copy, which holds only in-frame ones; the method was immunoSEQ multiplex PCR. V, J and clone size are those of that table, while D and trimming were read from the DNA. The data show 190,000 or so clones, about 83% seen once.

The rearrangement links TRBV7-2 to TRBJ2-2; weak D call: TRBD1 (6 bases). The source is a young woman who had recovered from COVID-19. Material: peripheral blood. CDR3 sequence: CASSLTYRVNTGELFF. Written as DNA, the CDR3 is TGTGCCAGCAGCTTGACTTACAGGGTTAACACCGGGGAGCTGTTTTTT.